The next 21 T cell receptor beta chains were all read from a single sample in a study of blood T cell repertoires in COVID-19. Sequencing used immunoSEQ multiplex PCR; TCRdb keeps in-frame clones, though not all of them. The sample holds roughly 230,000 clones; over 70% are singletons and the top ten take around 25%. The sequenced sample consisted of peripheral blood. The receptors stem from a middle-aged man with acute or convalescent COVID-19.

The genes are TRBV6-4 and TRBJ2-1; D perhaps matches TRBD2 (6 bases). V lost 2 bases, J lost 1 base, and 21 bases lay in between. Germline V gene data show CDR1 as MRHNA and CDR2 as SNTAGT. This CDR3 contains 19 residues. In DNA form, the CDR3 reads TGTGCCAGCAGTGACCGAACGGGGGACTCCCCTAGTTCCTACAATGAGCAGTTCTTC. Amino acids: CASSDRTGDSPSSYNEQFF.

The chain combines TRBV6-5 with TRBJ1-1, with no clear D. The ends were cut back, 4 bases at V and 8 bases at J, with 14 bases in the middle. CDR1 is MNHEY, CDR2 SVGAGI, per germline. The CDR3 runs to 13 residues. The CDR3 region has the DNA TGTGCCAGCAGTTCTACCTTTCTGATGGAAGCTTTCTTT. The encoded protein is CASSSTFLMEAFF.

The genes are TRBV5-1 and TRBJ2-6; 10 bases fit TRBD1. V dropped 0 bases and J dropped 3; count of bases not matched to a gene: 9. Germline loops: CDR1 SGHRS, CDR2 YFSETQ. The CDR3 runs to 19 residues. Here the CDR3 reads CASSLAPDRGFFGANVLTF. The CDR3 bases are TGCGCCAGCAGCTTGGCCCCGGACAGGGGGTTTTTTGGGGCCAACGTCCTGACTTTC.

CDR3 residues: CASSEGRANYGYTF. The CDR3 DNA sequence: TGTGCCAGCAGTGAAGGCAGGGCTAACTATGGCTACACCTTC. This chain joins TRBV6-4 and TRBJ1-2, with TRBD1 as a possible D gene (5 bases). Germline CDR1 is MRHNA and CDR2 is SNTAGT. This CDR3 spans 14 amino acids. Trimming left V 3 bases short and J 0 bases short, with 8 bases between.

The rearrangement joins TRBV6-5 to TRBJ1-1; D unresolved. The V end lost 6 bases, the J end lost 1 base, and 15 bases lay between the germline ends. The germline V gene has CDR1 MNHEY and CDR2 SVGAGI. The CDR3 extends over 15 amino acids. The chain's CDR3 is CASSPLPVKNTEAFF. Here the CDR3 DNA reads TGTGCCAGCAGCCCCCTGCCGGTCAAGAACACTGAAGCTTTCTTT.

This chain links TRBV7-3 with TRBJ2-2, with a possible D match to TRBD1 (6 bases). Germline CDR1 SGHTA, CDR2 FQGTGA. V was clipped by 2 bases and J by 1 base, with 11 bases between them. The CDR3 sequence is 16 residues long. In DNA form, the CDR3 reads TGTGCCAGCAGCTTACGGACAGCCAGGAACACCGGGGAGCTGTTTTTT. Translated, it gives CASSLRTARNTGELFF.

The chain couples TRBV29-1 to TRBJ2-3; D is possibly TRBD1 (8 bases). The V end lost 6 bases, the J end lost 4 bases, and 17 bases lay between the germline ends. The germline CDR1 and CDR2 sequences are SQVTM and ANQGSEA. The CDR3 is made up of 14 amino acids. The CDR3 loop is CSVGGTGGADTQYF. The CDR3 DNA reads TGCAGCGTCGGGGGGACAGGAGGCGCAGATACGCAGTATTTT.

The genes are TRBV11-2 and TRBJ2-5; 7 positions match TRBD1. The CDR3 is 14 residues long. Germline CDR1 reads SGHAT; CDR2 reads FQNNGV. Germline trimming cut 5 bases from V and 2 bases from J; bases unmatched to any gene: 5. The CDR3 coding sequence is TGTGCCAGCAGCCCACTGGACAGGCAAGAGACCCAGTACTTC. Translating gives CASSPLDRQETQYF.

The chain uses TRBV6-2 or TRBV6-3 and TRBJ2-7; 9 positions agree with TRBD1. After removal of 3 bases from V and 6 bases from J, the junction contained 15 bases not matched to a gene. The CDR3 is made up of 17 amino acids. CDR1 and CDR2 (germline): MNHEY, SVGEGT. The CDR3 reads CASSYLGQGHYLSEQYF. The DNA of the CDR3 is TGTGCCAGCAGTTATCTGGGACAGGGCCATTACCTGTCCGAGCAGTACTTC.

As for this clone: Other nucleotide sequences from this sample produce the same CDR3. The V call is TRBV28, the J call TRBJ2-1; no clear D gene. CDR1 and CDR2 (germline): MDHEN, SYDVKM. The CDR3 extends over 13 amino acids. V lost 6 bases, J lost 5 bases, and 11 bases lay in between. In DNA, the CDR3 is TGTGCCAGCAGCCTCTCCCCGGACAATGAGCAGTTCTTC. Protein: CASSLSPDNEQFF.

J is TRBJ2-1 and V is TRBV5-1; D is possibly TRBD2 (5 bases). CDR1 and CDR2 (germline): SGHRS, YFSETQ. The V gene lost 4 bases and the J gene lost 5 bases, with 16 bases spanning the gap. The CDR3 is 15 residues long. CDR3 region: CASSQKRETHNEQFF. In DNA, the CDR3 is TGCGCCAGCAGCCAGAAAAGGGAGACCCACAATGAGCAGTTCTTC.

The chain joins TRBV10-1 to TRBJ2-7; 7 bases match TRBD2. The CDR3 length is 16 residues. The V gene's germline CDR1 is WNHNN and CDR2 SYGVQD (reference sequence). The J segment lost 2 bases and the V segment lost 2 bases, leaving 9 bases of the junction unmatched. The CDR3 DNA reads TGCGCCAGCAGTGAGCGTCGGGGGGAGGTCCCCTACGAGCAGTACTTC. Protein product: CASSERRGEVPYEQYF.

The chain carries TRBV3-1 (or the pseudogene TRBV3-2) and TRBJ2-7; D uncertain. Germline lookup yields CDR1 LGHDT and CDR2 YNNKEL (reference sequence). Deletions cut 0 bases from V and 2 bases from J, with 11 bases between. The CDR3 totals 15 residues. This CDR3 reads CASSQDFHSTYEQYF. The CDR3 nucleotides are TGTGCCAGCAGCCAAGATTTTCACAGTACCTACGAGCAGTACTTC.

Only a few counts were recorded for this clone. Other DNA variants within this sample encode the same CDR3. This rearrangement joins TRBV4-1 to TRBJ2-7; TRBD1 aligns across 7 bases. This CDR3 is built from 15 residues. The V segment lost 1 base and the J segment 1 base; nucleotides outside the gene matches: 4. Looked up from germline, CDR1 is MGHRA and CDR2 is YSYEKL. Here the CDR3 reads CASSQGQGVSYEQYF. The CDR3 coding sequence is TGCGCCAGCAGCCAAGGTCAGGGGGTTTCCTACGAGCAGTACTTC.

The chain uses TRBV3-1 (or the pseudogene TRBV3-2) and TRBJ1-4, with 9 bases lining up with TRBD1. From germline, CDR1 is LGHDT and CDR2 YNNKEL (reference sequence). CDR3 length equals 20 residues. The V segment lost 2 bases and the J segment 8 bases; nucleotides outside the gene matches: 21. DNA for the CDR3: TGTGCCAGCAGCCAATATAATGGGACAGGGAAGCGGGGATATAAAGAAAAACTGTTTTTT. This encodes CASSQYNGTGKRGYKEKLFF.

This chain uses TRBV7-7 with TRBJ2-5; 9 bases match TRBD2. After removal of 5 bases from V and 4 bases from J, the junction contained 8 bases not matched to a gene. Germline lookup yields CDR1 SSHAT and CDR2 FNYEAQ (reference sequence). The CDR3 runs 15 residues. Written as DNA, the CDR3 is TGTGCCAGCAGCCTCGGGGTAGCGGGGGCAGAGACCCAGTACTTC. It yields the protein CASSLGVAGAETQYF.

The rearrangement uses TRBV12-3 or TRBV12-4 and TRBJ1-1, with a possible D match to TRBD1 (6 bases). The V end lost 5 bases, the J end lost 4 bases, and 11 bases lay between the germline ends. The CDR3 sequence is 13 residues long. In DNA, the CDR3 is TGTGCCAGCAGTAATCAGGGGAGCACTGAAGCTTTCTTT. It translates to CASSNQGSTEAFF.

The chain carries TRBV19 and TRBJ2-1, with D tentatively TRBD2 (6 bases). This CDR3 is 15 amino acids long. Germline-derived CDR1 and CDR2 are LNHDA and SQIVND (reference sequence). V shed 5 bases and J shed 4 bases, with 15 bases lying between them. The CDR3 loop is CASSPDGGFYNEQFF. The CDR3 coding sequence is TGTGCCAGTAGTCCCGATGGGGGGTTTTACAATGAGCAGTTCTTC.

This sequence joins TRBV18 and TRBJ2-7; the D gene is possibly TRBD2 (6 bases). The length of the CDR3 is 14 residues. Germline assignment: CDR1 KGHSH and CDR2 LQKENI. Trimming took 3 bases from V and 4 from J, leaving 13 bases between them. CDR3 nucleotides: TGTGCCAGCTCACCGGCGGGACCCACATACGAGCAGTACTTC. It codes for CASSPAGPTYEQYF.

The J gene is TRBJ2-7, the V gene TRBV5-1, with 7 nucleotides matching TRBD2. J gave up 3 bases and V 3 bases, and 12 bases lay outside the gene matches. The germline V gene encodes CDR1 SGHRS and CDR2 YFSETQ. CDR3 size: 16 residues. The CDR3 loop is CASSSSGGGSFYEQYF. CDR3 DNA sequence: TGCGCCAGCAGCTCTTCGGGTGGCGGGAGTTTCTACGAGCAGTACTTC.

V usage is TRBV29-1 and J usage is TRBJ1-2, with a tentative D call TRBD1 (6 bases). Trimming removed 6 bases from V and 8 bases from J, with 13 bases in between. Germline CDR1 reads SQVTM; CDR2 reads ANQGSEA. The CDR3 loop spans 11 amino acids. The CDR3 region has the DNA TGCAGCGTATTGACAGGTTCCGGCTACACCTTC. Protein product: CSVLTGSGYTF. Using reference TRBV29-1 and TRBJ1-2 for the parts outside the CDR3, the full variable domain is SAVISQKPSRDICQRGTSLTIQCQVDSQVTMMFWYRQQPGQSLTLIATANQGSEATYESGFVIDKFPISRPNLTFSTLTVSNMSPEDSSIYLCSVLTGSGYTFGSGTRLTVV.